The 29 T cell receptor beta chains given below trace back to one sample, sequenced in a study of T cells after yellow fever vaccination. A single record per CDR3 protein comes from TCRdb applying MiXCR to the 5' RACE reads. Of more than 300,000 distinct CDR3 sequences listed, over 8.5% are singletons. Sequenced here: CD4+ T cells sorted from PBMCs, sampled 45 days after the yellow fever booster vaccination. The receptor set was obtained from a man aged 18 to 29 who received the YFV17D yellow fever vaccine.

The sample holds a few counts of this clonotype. The CDR3 DNA reads TGTGCCAGCAGCTTGCGGCCCCTCGACAGGGGGCAGTTCTTC. Translated: CASSLRPLDRGQFF. The chain joins TRBV7-8 to TRBJ2-1; 8 positions match TRBD1. The V and J ends lost 3 bases and 12 bases, in that order; junction bases with no gene match: 10. Germline CDR1 is SGHVS and CDR2 is FQNEAQ. This CDR3 is 14 amino acids long. Full variable domain (outside the CDR3, taken from reference TRBV7-8 and TRBJ2-1): GAGVSQSPRYKVAKRGQDVALRCDPISGHVSLFWYQQALGQGPEFLTYFQNEAQLDKSGLPSDRFFAERPEGSVSTLKIQRTQQEDSAVYLCASSLRPLDRGQFFGPGTRLTVL.

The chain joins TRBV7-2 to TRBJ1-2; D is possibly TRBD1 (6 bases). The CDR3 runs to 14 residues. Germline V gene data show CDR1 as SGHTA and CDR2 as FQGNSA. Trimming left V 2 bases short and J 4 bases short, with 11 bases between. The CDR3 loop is CASSLHRESYGYTF. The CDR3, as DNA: TGTGCCAGCAGCTTACACAGGGAGAGCTATGGCTACACCTTC.

The CDR3 reads CASSPWEGAGTEAFF. DNA of the CDR3: TGTGCCAGCAGCCCCTGGGAGGGGGCGGGAACTGAAGCTTTCTTT. The chain joins TRBV7-2 to TRBJ1-1, with 7 bases lining up with TRBD1. J was trimmed by 5 bases and V by 5 bases; bases with no gene match: 11. Germline CDR1 reads SGHTA; CDR2 reads FQGNSA. CDR3 length: 15 residues.

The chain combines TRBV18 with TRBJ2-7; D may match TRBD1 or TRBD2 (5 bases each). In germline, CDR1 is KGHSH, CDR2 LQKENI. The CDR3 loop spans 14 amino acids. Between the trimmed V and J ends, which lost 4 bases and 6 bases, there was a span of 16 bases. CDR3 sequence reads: CASSRRDGSGEQYF. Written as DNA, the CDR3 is TGTGCCAGCTCACGCCGGGACGGTTCGGGCGAGCAGTACTTC.

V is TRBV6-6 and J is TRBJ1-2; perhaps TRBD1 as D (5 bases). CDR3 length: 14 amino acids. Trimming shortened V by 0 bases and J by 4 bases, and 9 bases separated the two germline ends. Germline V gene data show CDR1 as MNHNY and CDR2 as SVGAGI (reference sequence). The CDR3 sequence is CASSYSGQSYGYTF. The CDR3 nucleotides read TGTGCCAGCAGTTACTCGGGGCAGTCCTATGGCTACACCTTC.

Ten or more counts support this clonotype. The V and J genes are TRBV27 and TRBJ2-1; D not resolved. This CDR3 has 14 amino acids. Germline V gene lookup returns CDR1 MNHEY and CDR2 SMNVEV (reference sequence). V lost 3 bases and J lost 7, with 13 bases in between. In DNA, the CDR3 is TGTGCCAGCAGTTTGAAGTGGGCGGCGAATGAGCAGTTCTTC. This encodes CASSLKWAANEQFF.

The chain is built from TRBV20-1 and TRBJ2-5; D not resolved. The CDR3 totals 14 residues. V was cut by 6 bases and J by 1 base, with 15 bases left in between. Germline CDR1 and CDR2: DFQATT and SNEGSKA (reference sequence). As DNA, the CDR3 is TGCAGTGCGTACTCTTCGGCAGGCCAAGAGACCCAGTACTTC. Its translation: CSAYSSAGQETQYF.

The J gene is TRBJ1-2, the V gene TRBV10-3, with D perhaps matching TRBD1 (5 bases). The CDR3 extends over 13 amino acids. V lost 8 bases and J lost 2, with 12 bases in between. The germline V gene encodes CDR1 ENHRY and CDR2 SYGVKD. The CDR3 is CAISGGKNYGYTF. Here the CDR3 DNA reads TGTGCCATCTCGGGGGGAAAAAACTATGGCTACACCTTC.

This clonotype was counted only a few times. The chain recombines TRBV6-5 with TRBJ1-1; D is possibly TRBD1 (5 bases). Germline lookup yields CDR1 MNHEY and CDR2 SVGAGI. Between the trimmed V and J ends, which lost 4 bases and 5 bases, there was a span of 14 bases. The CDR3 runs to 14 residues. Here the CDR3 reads CASSLFRVGTEAFF. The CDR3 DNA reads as TGTGCCAGCAGTTTATTCAGGGTCGGTACTGAAGCTTTCTTT.

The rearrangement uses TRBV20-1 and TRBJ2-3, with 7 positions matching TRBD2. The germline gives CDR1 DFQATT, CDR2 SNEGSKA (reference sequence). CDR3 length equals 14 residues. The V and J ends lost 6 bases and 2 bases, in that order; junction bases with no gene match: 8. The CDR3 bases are TGCAGTGCCGGGGAGCGGGGATCCACAGATACGCAGTATTTT. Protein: CSAGERGSTDTQYF.

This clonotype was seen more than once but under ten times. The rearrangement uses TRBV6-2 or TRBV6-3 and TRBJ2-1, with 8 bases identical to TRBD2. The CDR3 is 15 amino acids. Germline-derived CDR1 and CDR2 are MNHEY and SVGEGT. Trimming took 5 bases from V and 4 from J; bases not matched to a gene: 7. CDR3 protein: CASSEIAGSYNEQFF. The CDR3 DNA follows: TGTGCCAGCAGTGAAATAGCGGGGTCTTACAATGAGCAGTTCTTC.

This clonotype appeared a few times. CDR3 nucleotides: TGTGCCAGCGAAGAACCACCCGGGGATACGCAGTATTTT. Translated, it gives CASEEPPGDTQYF. This chain links TRBV6-2 or TRBV6-3 with TRBJ2-3; D call uncertain. The CDR3 spans 13 residues. The V end lost 8 bases, the J end lost 6 bases, and 15 bases lay between the germline ends. Germline V CDR1 and CDR2: MNHEY, SVGEGT.

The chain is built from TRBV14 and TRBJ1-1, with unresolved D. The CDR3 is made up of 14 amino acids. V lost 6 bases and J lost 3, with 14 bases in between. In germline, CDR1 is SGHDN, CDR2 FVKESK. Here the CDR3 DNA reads TGTGCCAGCAGTCCCCCCGGGATCGACACTGAAGCTTTCTTT. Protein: CASSPPGIDTEAFF.

Here the CDR3 reads CASRPLTEWAFF. As DNA, the CDR3 is TGTGCAAGTCGCCCCCTGACAGAGTGGGCTTTCTTT. The V gene is TRBV12-2, the J gene TRBJ1-1; TRBD1, the D gene given by the table, was not confirmed from the DNA. TRBV12-2 represents a pseudogene. This CDR3 comprises 12 residues.

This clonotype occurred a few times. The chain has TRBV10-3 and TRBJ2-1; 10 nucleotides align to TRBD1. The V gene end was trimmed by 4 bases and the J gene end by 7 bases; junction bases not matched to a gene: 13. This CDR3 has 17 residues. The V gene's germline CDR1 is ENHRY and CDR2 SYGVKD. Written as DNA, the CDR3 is TGTGCCATCAGTGTGGGCACGAGACAGGGGGCTTGGAATGAGCAGTTCTTC. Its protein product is CAISVGTRQGAWNEQFF.

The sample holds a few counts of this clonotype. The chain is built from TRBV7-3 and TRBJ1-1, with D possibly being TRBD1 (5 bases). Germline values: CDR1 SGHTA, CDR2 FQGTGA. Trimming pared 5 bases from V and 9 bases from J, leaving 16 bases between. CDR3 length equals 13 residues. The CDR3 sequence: CASSLREMEKAFF. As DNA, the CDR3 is TGTGCCAGCAGCCTCAGGGAGATGGAGAAAGCTTTCTTT.

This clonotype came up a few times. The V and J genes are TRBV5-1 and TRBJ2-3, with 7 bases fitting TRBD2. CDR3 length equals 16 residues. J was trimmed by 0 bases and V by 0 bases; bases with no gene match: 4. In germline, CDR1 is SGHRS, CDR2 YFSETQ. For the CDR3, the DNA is TGCGCCAGCAGCTTGGGGTCTAGCGGAAGCACAGATACGCAGTATTTT. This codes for CASSLGSSGSTDTQYF.

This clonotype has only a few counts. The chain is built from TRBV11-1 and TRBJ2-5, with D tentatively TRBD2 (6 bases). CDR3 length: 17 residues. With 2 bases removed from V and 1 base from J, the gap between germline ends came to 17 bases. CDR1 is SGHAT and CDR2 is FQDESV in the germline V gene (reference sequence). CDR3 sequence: CASSLSPRAGTQETQYF. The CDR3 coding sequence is TGTGCCAGCAGCTTAAGCCCTCGTGCGGGGACCCAAGAGACCCAGTACTTC.

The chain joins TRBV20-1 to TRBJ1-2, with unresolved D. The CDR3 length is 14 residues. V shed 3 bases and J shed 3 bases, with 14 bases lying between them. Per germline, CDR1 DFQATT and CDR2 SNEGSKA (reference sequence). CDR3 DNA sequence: TGCAGTGCTAGTACGGATCACCCCTACTATGGCTACACCTTC. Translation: CSASTDHPYYGYTF.

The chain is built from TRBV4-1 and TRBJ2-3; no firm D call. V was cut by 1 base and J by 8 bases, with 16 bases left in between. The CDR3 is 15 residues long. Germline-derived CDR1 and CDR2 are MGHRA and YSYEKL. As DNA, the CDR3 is TGCGCCAGCAGCCAAGTTGGCCGGCCGTCGGGTACGCAGTATTTT. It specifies CASSQVGRPSGTQYF.

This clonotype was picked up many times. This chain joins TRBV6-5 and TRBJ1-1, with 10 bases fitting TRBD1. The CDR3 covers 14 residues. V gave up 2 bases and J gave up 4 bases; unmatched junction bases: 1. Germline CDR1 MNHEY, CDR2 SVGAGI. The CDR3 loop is CASSYRDRGTEAFF. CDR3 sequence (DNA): TGTGCCAGCAGTTACCGGGACAGGGGCACTGAAGCTTTCTTT.

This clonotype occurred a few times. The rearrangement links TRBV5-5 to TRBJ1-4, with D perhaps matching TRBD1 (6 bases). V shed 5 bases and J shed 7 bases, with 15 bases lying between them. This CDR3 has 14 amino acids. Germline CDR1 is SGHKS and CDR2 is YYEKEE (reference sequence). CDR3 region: CASSPDSGGEKLFF. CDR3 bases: TGTGCCAGCAGTCCGGACAGTGGGGGTGAAAAACTGTTTTTT. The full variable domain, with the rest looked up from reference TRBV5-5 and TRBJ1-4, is DAGVTQSPTHLIKTRGQQVTLRCSPISGHKSVSWYQQVLGQGPQFIFQYYEKEERGRGNFPDRFSARQFPNYSSELNVNALLLGDSALYLCASSPDSGGEKLFFGSGTQLSVL.

This CDR3 reads CASSVGSLGNEQFF. In nucleotides, the CDR3 is TGTGCCAGCAGCGTAGGGTCCCTCGGGAATGAGCAGTTCTTC. The rearrangement links TRBV9 to TRBJ2-1; D uncertain. Deletions cut 0 bases from V and 7 bases from J, with 11 bases between. The germline V gene encodes CDR1 SGDLS and CDR2 YYNGEE. CDR3 length equals 14 residues.

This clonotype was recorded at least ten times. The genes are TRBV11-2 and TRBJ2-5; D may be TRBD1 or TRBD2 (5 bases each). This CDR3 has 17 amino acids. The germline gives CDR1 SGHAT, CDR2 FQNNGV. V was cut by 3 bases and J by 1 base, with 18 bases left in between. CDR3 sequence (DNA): TGTGCCAGCAGCTTCAGTCCGGGGCGGTTCCCCCAAGAGACCCAGTACTTC. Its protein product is CASSFSPGRFPQETQYF.

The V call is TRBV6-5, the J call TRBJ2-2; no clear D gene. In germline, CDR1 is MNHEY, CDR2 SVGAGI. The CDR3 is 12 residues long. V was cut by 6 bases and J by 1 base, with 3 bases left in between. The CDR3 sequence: CASRRNTGELFF. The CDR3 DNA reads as TGTGCCAGCAGAAGGAACACCGGGGAGCTGTTTTTT.

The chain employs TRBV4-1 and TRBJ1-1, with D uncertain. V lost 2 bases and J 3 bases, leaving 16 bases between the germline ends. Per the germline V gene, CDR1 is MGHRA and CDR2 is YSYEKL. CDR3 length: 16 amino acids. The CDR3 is CASSQTAGGPYTEAFF. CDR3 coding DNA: TGCGCCAGCAGCCAAACGGCGGGAGGACCTTACACTGAAGCTTTCTTT.

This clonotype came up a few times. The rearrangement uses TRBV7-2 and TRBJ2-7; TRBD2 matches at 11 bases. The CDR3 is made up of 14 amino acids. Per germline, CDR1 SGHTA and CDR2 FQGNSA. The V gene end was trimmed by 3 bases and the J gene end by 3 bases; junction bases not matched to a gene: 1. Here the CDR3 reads CASSFLAGGYEQYF. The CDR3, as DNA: TGTGCCAGCAGCTTCCTAGCGGGGGGCTACGAGCAGTACTTC.

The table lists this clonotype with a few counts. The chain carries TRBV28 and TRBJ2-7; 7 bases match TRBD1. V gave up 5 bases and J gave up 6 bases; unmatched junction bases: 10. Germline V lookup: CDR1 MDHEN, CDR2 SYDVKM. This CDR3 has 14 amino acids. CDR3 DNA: TGTGCCAGCAGTAAGGGTACAGGGGCGGGCGAGCAGTACTTC. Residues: CASSKGTGAGEQYF.

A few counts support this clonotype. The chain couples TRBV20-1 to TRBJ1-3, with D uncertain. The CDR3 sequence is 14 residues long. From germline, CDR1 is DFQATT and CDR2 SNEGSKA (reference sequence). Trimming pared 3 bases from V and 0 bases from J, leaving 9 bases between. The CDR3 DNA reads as TGCAGTGCTAGCGAGGGATTCTCTGGAAACACCATATATTTT. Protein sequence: CSASEGFSGNTIYF.